Below, 5 T cell receptor beta chains from the same sample are listed, as sequenced in a study of radiation and T cells in renal cell carcinoma. Time point here: baseline pretreatment blood. The sample's treatment: 15 Gy SBRT to primary tumor, nephrectomy 4 weeks later. TCRdb's copy holds only in-frame clones and misses some; the assay was immunoSEQ multiplex PCR. The table has about 130,000 clones, 80% to 85% seen once. Sequencing used blood, obtained from a patient whose treatment included radiotherapy and nephrectomy. The receptor source for this set is a woman aged 55 to 70 with renal cell carcinoma.

The rearrangement joins TRBV19 to TRBJ2-3; unclear D gene. V lost 1 base and J 6 bases, leaving 8 bases between the germline ends. CDR1 and CDR2 (germline): LNHDA, SQIVND (reference sequence). The CDR3 runs to 13 residues. CDR3 protein: CASSIVNADTQYF. The CDR3 nucleotides are TGTGCCAGTAGTATAGTAAATGCTGATACGCAGTATTTT.

The chain's CDR3 is CASSLGDRGEQYF. DNA of the CDR3: TGTGCCAGCAGCTTAGGGGACAGGGGCGAGCAGTACTTC. The rearrangement links TRBV7-9 to TRBJ2-7, with 10 nucleotides matching TRBD1. This CDR3 is 13 amino acids long. In germline, CDR1 is SEHNR, CDR2 FQNEAQ (reference sequence). V lost 1 base, J lost 6 bases, and 0 bases stayed unmatched.

The chain couples TRBV6-1 to TRBJ2-5, with D unresolved. The ends were cut back, 6 bases at V and 5 bases at J, with 16 bases in the middle. The CDR3 is 14 amino acids. Germline lookup yields CDR1 MNHNS and CDR2 SASEGT. CDR3 amino acids: CASSTRPGWETQYF. DNA of the CDR3: TGTGCCAGCAGCACCCGACCTGGCTGGGAGACCCAGTACTTC.

The chain links TRBV29-1 to TRBJ2-5; 13 bases are a match to TRBD2. V gave up 1 base and J gave up 5 bases; unmatched junction bases: 7. Germline CDR1 SQVTM, CDR2 ANQGSEA. This CDR3 has 16 amino acids. CDR3 nucleotide sequence: TGCAGCGTTGAAGCCTCCGGGACTAGCGGGACCGAGACCCAGTACTTC. The encoded protein is CSVEASGTSGTETQYF. Drawing the rest from reference TRBV29-1 and TRBJ2-5, the complete variable domain is SAVISQKPSRDICQRGTSLTIQCQVDSQVTMMFWYRQQPGQSLTLIATANQGSEATYESGFVIDKFPISRPNLTFSTLTVSNMSPEDSSIYLCSVEASGTSGTETQYFGPGTRLLVL.

This clone was recorded only once. The genes are TRBV7-3 and TRBJ2-1; TRBD1 is a possible D gene (6 bases). The CDR3 spans 14 residues. V dropped 2 bases and J dropped 3 bases, with 8 bases sitting between them. The germline V gene has CDR1 SGHTA and CDR2 FQGTGA. As DNA, the CDR3 is TGTGCCAGCAGCTTACAAGGGGGCTACAATGAGCAGTTCTTC. It translates to CASSLQGGYNEQFF.